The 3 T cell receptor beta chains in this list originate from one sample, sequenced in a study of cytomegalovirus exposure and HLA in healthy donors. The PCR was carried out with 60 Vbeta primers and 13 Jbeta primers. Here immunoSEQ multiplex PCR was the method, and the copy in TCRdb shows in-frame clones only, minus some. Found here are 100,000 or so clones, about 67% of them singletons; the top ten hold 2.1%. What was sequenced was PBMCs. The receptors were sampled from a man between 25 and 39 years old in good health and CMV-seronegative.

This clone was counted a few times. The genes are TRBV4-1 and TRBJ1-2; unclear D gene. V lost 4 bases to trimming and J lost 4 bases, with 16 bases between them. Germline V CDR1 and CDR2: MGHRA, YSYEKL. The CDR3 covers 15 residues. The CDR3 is CASSPAEDRFYGYTF. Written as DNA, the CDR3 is TGCGCCAGCAGCCCGGCGGAGGATCGGTTCTATGGCTACACCTTC.

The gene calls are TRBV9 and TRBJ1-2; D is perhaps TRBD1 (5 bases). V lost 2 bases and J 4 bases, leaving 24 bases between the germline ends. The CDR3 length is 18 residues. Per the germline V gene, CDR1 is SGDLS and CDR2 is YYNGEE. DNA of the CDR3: TGTGCCAGCAGCGTGGACGGGACCAATATTGGGGAGGGCTATGGCTACACCTTC. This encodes CASSVDGTNIGEGYGYTF.

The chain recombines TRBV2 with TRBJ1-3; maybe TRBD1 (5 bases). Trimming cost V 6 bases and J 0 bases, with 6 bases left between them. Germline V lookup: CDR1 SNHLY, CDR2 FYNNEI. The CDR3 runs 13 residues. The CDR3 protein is CASRTASGNTIYF. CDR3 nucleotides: TGTGCCAGCAGGACAGCCTCTGGAAACACCATATATTTT.